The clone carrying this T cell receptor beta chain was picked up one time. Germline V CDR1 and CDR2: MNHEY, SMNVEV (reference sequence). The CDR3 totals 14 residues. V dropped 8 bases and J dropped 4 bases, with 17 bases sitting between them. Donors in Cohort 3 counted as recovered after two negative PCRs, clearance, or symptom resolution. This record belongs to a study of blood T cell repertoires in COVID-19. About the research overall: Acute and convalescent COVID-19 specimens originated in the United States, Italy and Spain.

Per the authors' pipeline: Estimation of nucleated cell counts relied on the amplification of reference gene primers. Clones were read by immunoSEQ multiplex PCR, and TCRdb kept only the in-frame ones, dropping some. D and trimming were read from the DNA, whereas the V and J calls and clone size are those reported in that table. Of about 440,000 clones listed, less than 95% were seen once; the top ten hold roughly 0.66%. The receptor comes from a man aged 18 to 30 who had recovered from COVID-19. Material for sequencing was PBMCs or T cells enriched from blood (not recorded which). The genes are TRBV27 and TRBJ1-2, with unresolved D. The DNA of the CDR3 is TGTGCCAGCTCTGAACTGGGAGCCGGCTATGGCTACACCTTC. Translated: CASSELGAGYGYTF.